These 21 T cell receptor beta chains originate from one sample sequenced in a study of beta chain features in type 1 diabetes. Reverse transcription of all isolated RNA meant that expressed TCRB transcripts were sequenced. Some clones are missing from TCRdb's copy, which holds only in-frame ones; the method was immunoSEQ multiplex PCR. This sample has about 360,000 clones, with over 9.5% found just once. Specimen: naive CD4+ T cells from blood. Receptor source: a man between 18 and 29 years old in good health.

This clone was observed a handful of times. The chain combines TRBV5-4 with TRBJ1-2, with TRBD1 as a possible D gene (6 bases). The CDR3 length is 14 residues. Per germline, CDR1 SGHNT and CDR2 YYREEE (reference sequence). V was trimmed by 2 bases and J by 4 bases, leaving 12 bases between them. CDR3 region: CASSLTGTGYGYTF. The CDR3 nucleotides are TGTGCCAGCAGCTTAACAGGGACCGGCTATGGCTACACCTTC.

The chain links TRBV28 to TRBJ1-3, with D possibly being TRBD1 (5 bases). Trimming shortened V by 8 bases and J by 0 bases, and 8 bases separated the two germline ends. CDR3 length: 13 amino acids. The germline V gene encodes CDR1 MDHEN and CDR2 SYDVKM. The CDR3 reads CASWGVSGNTIYF. In nucleotides, the CDR3 is TGTGCCAGCTGGGGGGTCTCTGGAAACACCATATATTTT.

The V and J genes are TRBV28 and TRBJ2-5, with 13 positions matching TRBD2. The J call is uncertain, as TRBJ2-7 better fits the DNA end. CDR1 MDHEN and CDR2 SYDVKM come from the germline V gene. The CDR3 covers 15 residues. The CDR3 nucleotides read TGTGCCAGCAGCAGGACTAGCGGGAGCTCCTACGAGCAGTACTTC. Translating gives CASSRTSGSSYEQYF.

This rearrangement joins TRBV4-2 to TRBJ1-4; 8 bases agree with TRBD1. Germline loops: CDR1 LGHNA, CDR2 YNFKEQ. V dropped 5 bases and J dropped 4; count of bases not matched to a gene: 6. The CDR3 extends over 15 amino acids. The CDR3 DNA sequence: TGTGCCAGCAGCACCGACAGGGGAGATAATGAAAAACTGTTTTTT. Protein sequence: CASSTDRGDNEKLFF.

There are a few counts of this clone. The chain recombines TRBV9 with TRBJ2-1; TRBD2 agrees at 13 bases. The CDR3 runs 14 residues. Germline values: CDR1 SGDLS, CDR2 YYNGEE. Trimming removed 5 bases from V and 5 bases from J; junction bases left unmatched: 1. CDR3 DNA: TGTGCCAGCAGAGGACTAGCGGGGGACAATGAGCAGTTCTTC. It specifies CASRGLAGDNEQFF. The entire variable domain, with the rest obtained from reference TRBV9 and TRBJ2-1, is as follows: DSGVTQTPKHLITATGQRVTLRCSPRSGDLSVYWYQQSLDQGLQFLIQYYNGEERAKGNILERFSAQQFPDLHSELNLSSLELGDSALYFCASRGLAGDNEQFFGPGTRLTVL.

This clone was counted a few times. V usage is TRBV4-2 and J usage is TRBJ2-3; perhaps TRBD1 as D (5 bases). V lost 0 bases and J 0 bases, leaving 10 bases between the germline ends. In germline, CDR1 is LGHNA, CDR2 YNFKEQ. There are 16 residues in the CDR3. CDR3 in DNA: TGTGCCAGCAGCCAAGATGGATCAGGGAGCACAGATACGCAGTATTTT. It specifies CASSQDGSGSTDTQYF.

This clone turned up a few times. The chain recombines TRBV5-4 with TRBJ1-2; D possibly corresponds to TRBD1 (5 bases). With 4 bases removed from V and 3 bases from J, the gap between germline ends came to 10 bases. The CDR3 loop spans 13 amino acids. Germline values: CDR1 SGHNT, CDR2 YYREEE (reference sequence). In DNA, the CDR3 is TGTGCCAGCAGCCCGACGGGGGACTATGGCTACACCTTC. Protein sequence: CASSPTGDYGYTF.

This clone has only a few counts. The chain links TRBV11-1 to TRBJ1-1; D unclear. The CDR3 loop spans 14 amino acids. V lost 4 bases to trimming and J lost 0 bases, with 9 bases between them. Germline V lookup: CDR1 SGHAT, CDR2 FQDESV (reference sequence). CDR3 residues: CASSSARVNTEAFF. The CDR3 nucleotides are TGTGCCAGCAGCTCCGCTCGGGTGAACACTGAAGCTTTCTTT.

This clone was seen more than once but under ten times. The chain employs TRBV2 and TRBJ1-1; D not certain. This CDR3 comprises 15 residues. Trimming left V 6 bases short and J 2 bases short, with 16 bases between. Germline assignment: CDR1 SNHLY and CDR2 FYNNEI. CDR3 in DNA: TGTGCCAGCAGGGGCCGGAGGGCGGGCAACACTGAAGCTTTCTTT. Translated, it gives CASRGRRAGNTEAFF.

This clone was observed a few times. At the DNA level, this CDR3 is encoded by other sequences in the same sample as well. The CDR3 coding sequence is TGTGCCAGCAGTTCGGGACAGGGGGATCAGCCCCAGCATTTT. This encodes CASSSGQGDQPQHF. V is TRBV28 and J is TRBJ1-5; 11 bases agree with TRBD1. Germline V gene lookup returns CDR1 MDHEN and CDR2 SYDVKM. The CDR3 sequence is 14 residues long. J lost 5 bases, V lost 4 bases, and 1 base had no gene match.

This clone was seen only a few times. The V gene is TRBV9, the J gene TRBJ2-1; 11 nucleotides match TRBD2. The ends lost 2 bases at V and 5 bases at J; junction bases unmatched: 6. CDR3 length: 16 residues. Germline loops: CDR1 SGDLS, CDR2 YYNGEE. The DNA of the CDR3 is TGTGCCAGCAGCGTTAGGACTAGCGGGTTTAACAATGAGCAGTTCTTC. It encodes CASSVRTSGFNNEQFF. The full variable domain, in which reference TRBV9 and TRBJ2-1 provide the parts outside the CDR3, is DSGVTQTPKHLITATGQRVTLRCSPRSGDLSVYWYQQSLDQGLQFLIQYYNGEERAKGNILERFSAQQFPDLHSELNLSSLELGDSALYFCASSVRTSGFNNEQFFGPGTRLTVL.

About this clone: The sample has other DNA sequences that encode this CDR3 too. The chain combines TRBV18 with TRBJ2-5, with D unresolved. The CDR3 has 13 residues. The ends were cut back, 3 bases at V and 3 bases at J, with 8 bases in the middle. The germline CDR1 and CDR2 sequences are KGHSH and LQKENI. CDR3 amino acids: CASSPRLEETQYF. The CDR3 DNA reads as TGTGCCAGCTCACCGAGGTTGGAAGAGACCCAGTACTTC.

This chain uses TRBV5-4 with TRBJ2-5; a possible D gene is TRBD1 (6 bases). The DNA end favors TRBJ2-7, so the J call may be wrong. Germline-derived CDR1 and CDR2 are SGHNT and YYREEE (reference sequence). The CDR3 totals 13 residues. The CDR3 here is CASSLSQGNEQYF. The CDR3 nucleotides read TGTGCCAGCAGCTTGAGTCAGGGGAACGAGCAGTACTTC.

The chain combines TRBV13 with TRBJ2-7; 9 bases map to TRBD2. Losses at the gene ends were 1 base for V and 0 bases for J; bases not matched to a gene: 1. Germline lookup yields CDR1 PRHDT and CDR2 FYEKMQ (reference sequence). This CDR3 is 15 amino acids long. The CDR3: CASSLEREASYEQYF. CDR3 bases: TGTGCCAGCAGCTTAGAGCGGGAGGCCTCCTACGAGCAGTACTTC.

This clone occurred a few times. The junction departs from germline at one end; a sequencing error may be responsible. The chain recombines TRBV7-2 with TRBJ2-7, with 10 nucleotides matching TRBD2. CDR1 is SGHTA and CDR2 is FQGNSA in the germline V gene. The CDR3 contains 14 residues. The chain's CDR3 is CASNLAGGAYEQYF. The CDR3 bases are TGTGCCAGCAACTTAGCGGGAGGCGCGTACGAGCAGTACTTC.

This clone turned up a few times. CDR3 nucleotides: TGTGCCTGGAGTCAAACAGCGAACACTGAAGCTTTCTTT. Its translation is CAWSQTANTEAFF. This chain links TRBV30 with TRBJ1-1; D remains unclear. V lost 2 bases to trimming and J lost 1 base, with 8 bases between them. This CDR3 has 13 amino acids. Germline CDR1 reads GTSNPN; CDR2 reads SVGIG (reference sequence).

This clone was picked up a small number of times. This chain links TRBV7-8 with TRBJ2-3; D is ambiguous. From germline, CDR1 is SGHVS and CDR2 FQNEAQ. Deletions cut 1 base from V and 2 bases from J, with 10 bases between. The CDR3 length is 15 residues. CDR3 DNA: TGTGCCAGCAGCTTAGTCGGCGGCCCCACAGATACGCAGTATTTT. It translates to CASSLVGGPTDTQYF. Full variable domain (rest looked up from reference TRBV7-8 and TRBJ2-3): GAGVSQSPRYKVAKRGQDVALRCDPISGHVSLFWYQQALGQGPEFLTYFQNEAQLDKSGLPSDRFFAERPEGSVSTLKIQRTQQEDSAVYLCASSLVGGPTDTQYFGPGTRLTVL.

The chain has TRBV4-1 and TRBJ1-2; TRBD1 matches 10 bases. The junction had 4 bases not matched to a gene; V was cut back by 3 bases and J by 3 bases. Germline CDR1 and CDR2: MGHRA and YSYEKL. The CDR3 runs 15 residues. The CDR3 DNA is TGCGCCAGCAGCCAGTGGACAGGGGGATACTATGGCTACACCTTC. Translation: CASSQWTGGYYGYTF.

The J gene is TRBJ1-2, the V gene TRBV23-1, with D possibly being TRBD1 (6 bases). TRBV23-1 is placed among ORFs of uncertain function. V lost 0 bases to trimming and J lost 3 bases, with 17 bases between them. The CDR3 has 17 residues. The CDR3: CASSQSRGTDHDYGYTF. CDR3 in DNA: TGCGCCAGCAGTCAATCGAGGGGGACGGACCATGACTATGGCTACACCTTC.

This chain uses TRBV25-1 with TRBJ1-2; D not resolved. CDR1 is MGHDK, CDR2 SYGVNS, per germline. The CDR3 contains 12 residues. V was shortened by 4 bases and J by 5 bases, with 8 bases between the two germline ends. The CDR3: CASSAGKYGYTF. The CDR3 bases are TGTGCCAGCAGTGCTGGCAAATATGGCTACACCTTC.

The CDR3 sequence is CSVEYSGDFTDTQYF. CDR3 DNA sequence: TGCAGCGTTGAATATTCAGGGGATTTCACAGATACGCAGTATTTT. The chain recombines TRBV29-1 with TRBJ2-3; TRBD1 is a possible D gene (6 bases). The CDR3 has 15 residues. The ends were cut back, 2 bases at V and 2 bases at J, with 14 bases in the middle. CDR1 and CDR2 (germline): SQVTM, ANQGSEA.